This is a list of T cell receptor beta chains from one sample in a study of blood T cell repertoires in COVID-19. Clones were read by immunoSEQ multiplex PCR, and TCRdb kept only the in-frame ones, dropping some. The profile shows 150,000 to 200,000 clones, about 87% of them singletons. Sequenced: peripheral blood. The receptors derive from a middle-aged man with active or convalescent COVID-19. CDR3s include the opening cysteine and the closing phenylalanine or tryptophan.

j_call v_call cdr3_aa
TRBJ1-5 TRBV3-1/TRBV3-2 CASSQVAGGQPQHF
TRBJ2-3 TRBV7-6 CASSSGRGSYTQYF
TRBJ1-6 TRBV4-1 CASSQEVGTGSFSPLHF
TRBJ1-6 TRBV27 CASSTDRPSYNSPLHF
TRBJ1-1 TRBV30 CAWQGRSNTEAFF
TRBJ2-2 TRBV28 CASSEAGAGELFF
TRBJ1-3 TRBV11-2 CASSVPAGNTIYF
TRBJ2-1 TRBV7-9 CASSDRDRTYNEQFF
TRBJ2-1 TRBV3-1/TRBV3-2 CASSPSLGAGPHNEQFF
TRBJ2-3 TRBV7-2 CASSKLGSTDTQYF
TRBJ2-4 TRBV19 CASSTLGQGARVTYF
TRBJ2-5 TRBV5-1 CAGTGTQYF
TRBJ1-6 TRBV7-2 CASRQQGASSPLHF
TRBJ2-5 TRBV5-1 CASSLNGGAPQETQYF
TRBJ1-6 TRBV7-8 CASSLVGGRVDSPLHF
TRBJ1-2 TRBV5-4 CASSLRELYGYTF
TRBJ1-2 TRBV27 CASSEGYGYGYTF
TRBJ2-3 TRBV18 CASSPTQGQDTQYF
TRBJ1-4 TRBV19 CASSAHIPGGRKDEKLFF
TRBJ1-2 TRBV25-1 CASSGRDWTNYGYTF
TRBJ2-2 TRBV11-1 CASSLLAGGPGELFF
TRBJ2-7 TRBV20-1 CSASHRQGEYF
TRBJ2-1 TRBV12-5 CASGPWDRGFNEQFF
TRBJ1-1 TRBV19 CASSIPRTGGVWNTEAFF
TRBJ1-6 TRBV2 CASSEFRVSTLHF
TRBJ1-1 TRBV5-8 CASSLFRNTEAFF
TRBJ1-3 TRBV21-1 CASSKLFRAGNTIYF
TRBJ1-5 TRBV2 CASVDDGGRPQHF
TRBJ2-2 TRBV6-5 CASSNSYSNTGELFF
TRBJ1-1 TRBV2 CASSETSGAAEAFF
TRBJ2-2 TRBV4-1 CASSQESWATGELFF
TRBJ1-1 TRBV7-8 CASNQQGFEAFF
TRBJ2-3 TRBV29-1 CSVTVTGPDTQYF
TRBJ1-2 TRBV19 CASSIKGLIYGYTF
TRBJ1-6 TRBV9 CASALREISPLHF
TRBJ1-1 TRBV18 CASSPPAGVPSEAFF
TRBJ1-1 TRBV6-2/TRBV6-3 CASSSKGAANTEAFF
TRBJ2-5 TRBV5-1 CASRGERETQYF
TRBJ2-5 TRBV18 CASSPDRARQETQYF
TRBJ1-5 TRBV19 CASRRTGGGNQPQHF
TRBJ1-2 TRBV3-1/TRBV3-2 CASSQPGQIKDGYTF
TRBJ2-5 TRBV29-1 CSVGNPLAQETQYF
TRBJ2-1 TRBV27 CASSPGAGGSHEQFF
TRBJ2-5 TRBV6-1 CASSEAGAAGKTQYF
TRBJ2-7 TRBV19 CASSRDRVGSEQYF
TRBJ2-1 TRBV28 CASYGQGEGNEQFF
TRBJ2-3 TRBV7-7 CASSLSGGPPDTQYF
TRBJ2-7 TRBV7-2 CASSLRAFPGLAGGEQYF
TRBJ1-1 TRBV7-2 CASSFDRGFWEAFF
TRBJ1-5 TRBV28 CASSQGGESQPQHF
TRBJ2-7 TRBV3-1/TRBV3-2 CASRLGKDEQYF
TRBJ1-6 TRBV15 CATSRSLNSPLHF
TRBJ1-2 TRBV6-6 CASSRPTRGSNYGYTF
TRBJ1-1 TRBV7-9 CASSPSGDTMNTEAFF
TRBJ1-6 TRBV30 CAWARTGGSPLHF
TRBJ1-5 TRBV15 CATSRATGDPGNQPQHF